The 32 T cell receptor beta chains reported below all come from one sample, sequenced in a study of T cells in Graves' hyperthyroidism and ophthalmopathy. TCR beta CDR3 region amplification was performed from RNA transcripts. First-round RT-PCR with HTBI primers amplified the TCR CDR3 region. TCRdb processed the multiplex PCR reads anew with MiXCR; each CDR3 protein has one entry. The sample carries approximately 610,000 distinct CDR3 sequences, roughly 14% recorded once. Specimen: blood. These TCRs come from a woman aged 35 to 49 with Graves' ophthalmopathy.

The table lists this clonotype with many counts. The CDR3 reads CASSPSSGSRDEQYF. For the CDR3, the DNA is TGTGCCAGCAGCCCATCTAGCGGGAGTCGGGACGAGCAGTACTTC. The genes are TRBV7-9 and TRBJ2-7; TRBD2 matches 10 bases. Losses at the gene ends were 5 bases for V and 5 bases for J; bases not matched to a gene: 9. The germline gives CDR1 SEHNR, CDR2 FQNEAQ (reference sequence). CDR3 length equals 15 residues.

The chain links TRBV12-3 or TRBV12-4 to TRBJ2-2; D is unclear. The CDR3 runs to 16 residues. Trimming cost V 2 bases and J 0 bases, with 10 bases left between them. CDR3 coding DNA: TGTGCCAGCAGTTTATGGCATATCGCGAACACCGGGGAGCTGTTTTTT. Amino acid sequence: CASSLWHIANTGELFF.

The rearrangement uses TRBV12-3 or TRBV12-4 and TRBJ2-5, with 10 bases that match TRBD1. The trim removed 5 bases at V and 5 bases at J, leaving 11 bases unmatched. The CDR3 loop spans 16 amino acids. The chain's CDR3 is CASSTTWTGGRETQYF. In DNA, the CDR3 is TGTGCCAGCAGTACGACCTGGACAGGGGGGAGGGAGACCCAGTACTTC.

This clonotype has a count of ten or more. The chain uses TRBV4-1 and TRBJ1-1, with D unresolved. This CDR3 contains 12 residues. V gave up 2 bases and J gave up 0 bases, with 1 base separating them. CDR1 is MGHRA and CDR2 is YSYEKL in the germline V gene. CDR3 residues: CASSQLNTEAFF. The CDR3, as DNA: TGCGCCAGCAGCCAATTGAACACTGAAGCTTTCTTT.

This clonotype appeared many times. The chain couples TRBV28 to TRBJ1-5; 9 nucleotides align to TRBD1. The CDR3 totals 15 residues. From germline, CDR1 is MDHEN and CDR2 SYDVKM. V shed 6 bases, J shed 6 bases, and the junction held 9 bases outside the gene matches. CDR3 nucleotide sequence: TGTGCCAGCAGCTCGGGACAGGGTGTAAGTCAGCCCCAGCATTTT. Amino acid sequence: CASSSGQGVSQPQHF.

This chain connects TRBV27 to TRBJ2-5; 7 bases agree with TRBD1. The CDR3 runs 15 residues. CDR1 and CDR2 from the germline V gene are MNHEY and SMNVEV (reference sequence). The junction had 1 base not matched to a gene; V was cut back by 0 bases and J by 0 bases. The CDR3 DNA sequence: TGTGCCAGCAGTTTATCGACAGGGTACCAAGAGACCCAGTACTTC. Residues: CASSLSTGYQETQYF.

This clonotype was recorded at least ten times. This chain joins TRBV6-5 and TRBJ1-5, with 8 bases lining up with TRBD1. The CDR3 is made up of 15 amino acids. Germline lookup yields CDR1 MNHEY and CDR2 SVGAGI. Trimming removed 5 bases from V and 2 bases from J; junction bases left unmatched: 5. As DNA, the CDR3 is TGTGCCAGCAGTACACAGGGGGAAGGCAATCAGCCCCAGCATTTT. Translated: CASSTQGEGNQPQHF.

This clonotype was observed at least ten times. The chain uses TRBV7-6 and TRBJ2-7; D possibly corresponds to TRBD1 (6 bases). The CDR3 extends over 15 amino acids. Germline-derived CDR1 and CDR2 are SGHVS and FNYEAQ. V shed 5 bases and J shed 0 bases, with 14 bases lying between them. The CDR3: CASSRSTGSSYEQYF. CDR3 nucleotides: TGTGCCAGCAGCAGGAGCACAGGGTCCTCCTACGAGCAGTACTTC.

In its sample, this clonotype was seen many times. The rearrangement joins TRBV7-2 to TRBJ2-5; TRBD2 matches at 7 bases. Germline CDR1 reads SGHTA; CDR2 reads FQGNSA. Trimming cost V 9 bases and J 7 bases; bases outside gene matches: 17. The CDR3 is made up of 15 amino acids. CDR3 residues: CASSPEAGMGGTQYF. The CDR3 nucleotides read TGTGCCAGTAGCCCCGAAGCGGGGATGGGGGGGACCCAGTACTTC.

This clonotype was observed a handful of times. CDR3 sequence (DNA): TGCGCCAGCAGCCAAGAGCACAGGGATAGCGGCTACACCTTC. This gives the protein CASSQEHRDSGYTF. The J gene is TRBJ1-2, the V gene TRBV4-3; D is possibly TRBD1 (6 bases). The length of the CDR3 is 14 residues. Deletions cut 0 bases from V and 8 bases from J, with 13 bases between. Germline lookup yields CDR1 LGHNA and CDR2 YSLEER.

This clonotype was found many times. The chain is built from TRBV6-1 and TRBJ2-2, with 8 bases fitting TRBD2. The V and J ends lost 2 bases and 5 bases, in that order; junction bases with no gene match: 7. CDR3 length: 16 residues. CDR1 is MNHNS and CDR2 is SASEGT in the germline V gene. CDR3 sequence reads: CASSERFGRATGELFF. The DNA for the CDR3 is TGTGCCAGCAGTGAACGGTTCGGGAGGGCAACCGGGGAGCTGTTTTTT.

This clonotype was recorded at least ten times. The gene calls are TRBV6-5 and TRBJ2-7, with 9 bases matching TRBD1. The germline gives CDR1 MNHEY, CDR2 SVGAGI. This CDR3 region has 14 residues. V lost 6 bases, J lost 7 bases, and 10 bases stayed unmatched. The CDR3 here is CASSYRDREGEQYF. For the CDR3, the DNA is TGTGCCAGCAGCTACCGGGACAGGGAAGGTGAGCAGTACTTC.

This clonotype was seen a few times. This chain connects TRBV20-1 to TRBJ2-7; 10 bases agree with TRBD1. The CDR3 extends over 12 amino acids. Germline loops: CDR1 DFQATT, CDR2 SNEGSKA (reference sequence). J was trimmed by 2 bases and V by 6 bases; bases with no gene match: 1. The CDR3 sequence: CSAGTGAYEQYF. Here the CDR3 DNA reads TGCAGTGCCGGGACAGGGGCCTACGAGCAGTACTTC.

This clonotype was recorded many times. The rearrangement links TRBV12-5 to TRBJ1-2; D gene unclear. Looked up from germline, CDR1 is LGHNT and CDR2 is FRNRAP. V lost 1 base and J 8 bases, leaving 17 bases between the germline ends. This CDR3 is built from 15 residues. The CDR3: CASGLENGGTTGYTF. The CDR3 nucleotides are TGTGCTAGTGGTTTGGAGAACGGCGGCACAACCGGCTACACCTTC. The full variable domain, in which reference TRBV12-5 and TRBJ1-2 provide the parts outside the CDR3, is DARVTQTPRHKVTEMGQEVTMRCQPILGHNTVFWYRQTMMQGLELLAYFRNRAPLDDSGMPKDRFSAEMPDATLATLKIQPSEPRDSAVYFCASGLENGGTTGYTFGSGTRLTVV.

This sequence joins TRBV30 and TRBJ2-7; 11 bases fit TRBD2. The CDR3 is 13 residues long. CDR1 is GTSNPN, CDR2 SVGIG, per germline (reference sequence). The ends lost 0 bases at V and 6 bases at J; junction bases unmatched: 1. CDR3 nucleotide sequence: TGTGCCTGGAGTGTAACTAGCGGGAGCGAGCAGTACTTC. Encoded protein: CAWSVTSGSEQYF.

This clonotype was picked up a small number of times. The rearrangement uses TRBV6-1 and TRBJ2-1, with 8 bases matching TRBD2. V gave up 6 bases and J gave up 5 bases; unmatched junction bases: 9. This CDR3 comprises 15 residues. Germline CDR1 MNHNS, CDR2 SASEGT. Here the CDR3 reads CASRNSGERNNEQFF. The CDR3 DNA is TGTGCCAGCAGAAATAGCGGGGAACGGAACAATGAGCAGTTCTTC.

This clonotype was detected many times. The gene calls are TRBV19 and TRBJ1-1; maybe TRBD1 (6 bases). The CDR3 spans 13 residues. CDR1 is LNHDA and CDR2 is SQIVND in the germline V gene (reference sequence). Trimming took 7 bases from V and 4 from J, leaving 13 bases between them. The CDR3 region is CASKTGLGTEAFF. DNA for the CDR3: TGTGCCAGTAAGACAGGCCTCGGCACTGAAGCTTTCTTT.

The chain uses TRBV20-1 and TRBJ2-7; D call uncertain. Between the trimmed V and J ends, which lost 3 bases and 3 bases, there was a span of 12 bases. The CDR3 runs to 13 residues. The germline V gene has CDR1 DFQATT and CDR2 SNEGSKA (reference sequence). Here the CDR3 reads CSASNWPDYEQYF. In DNA, the CDR3 is TGCAGTGCTAGCAATTGGCCAGACTACGAGCAGTACTTC.

This clonotype has a count of ten or more. For the CDR3, the DNA is TGCGCCAGCAGCCAAGACGTTGGCGGGAGCTACGAGCAGTACTTC. Protein: CASSQDVGGSYEQYF. This chain joins TRBV4-3 and TRBJ2-7, with TRBD2 matching 7 bases. The germline V gene has CDR1 LGHNA and CDR2 YSLEER. This CDR3 has 15 amino acids. The V and J ends lost 0 bases and 3 bases, in that order; junction bases with no gene match: 5.

This clonotype was counted many times. V is TRBV6-5 and J is TRBJ2-7; no definite D call. Germline V CDR1 and CDR2: MNHEY, SVGAGI. The CDR3 has 15 residues. Deletions cut 0 bases from V and 1 base from J, with 10 bases between. CDR3: CASSYSYGSSYEQYF. In DNA form, the CDR3 reads TGTGCCAGCAGTTACTCGTACGGCAGTTCCTACGAGCAGTACTTC.

The chain uses TRBV9 and TRBJ2-7, with 10 bases that match TRBD2. The germline V gene has CDR1 SGDLS and CDR2 YYNGEE. V lost 4 bases, J lost 5 bases, and 12 bases stayed unmatched. The CDR3 has 16 residues. The CDR3: CASSLGLAEPGDEQYF. The CDR3, as DNA: TGTGCCAGCAGCCTCGGACTAGCGGAGCCAGGGGACGAGCAGTACTTC.

CDR3 sequence (DNA): TGTGCCAGCAGCTTTACCCCCCCAAGCGGGAGCGGGGAGACCCAGTACTTC. This translates into CASSFTPPSGSGETQYF. The chain joins TRBV11-2 to TRBJ2-5, with 8 bases lining up with TRBD2. Germline-derived CDR1 and CDR2 are SGHAT and FQNNGV. V was clipped by 3 bases and J by 5 bases; unmatched bases: 14. The CDR3 is 17 residues long. The variable domain in full, with the rest retrieved from reference TRBV11-2 and TRBJ2-5, is EAGVAQSPRYKIIEKRQSVAFWCNPISGHATLYWYQQILGQGPKLLIQFQNNGVVDDSQLPKDRFSAERLKGVDSTLKIQPAKLEDSAVYLCASSFTPPSGSGETQYFGPGTRLLVL.

This clonotype turned up a few times. Given a much more abundant clone one base away, this may be a read error. The chain links TRBV4-3 to TRBJ2-7, with 8 nucleotides matching TRBD1. The CDR3 length is 14 residues. Trimming at V came to 4 bases and at J to 7 bases, leaving 9 bases not matched to a gene. Germline lookup yields CDR1 LGHNA and CDR2 YSLEER. CDR3 region: CASSPGTGRGEQYF. In DNA form, the CDR3 reads TGCGCCAGCAGCCCCGGGACAGGCCGGGGTGAGCAGTACTTC.

This clonotype has only a few counts. The J gene is TRBJ1-2, the V gene TRBV3-1, with 8 bases identical to TRBD1. CDR1 LGHDT and CDR2 YNNKEL come from the germline V gene (reference sequence). Unmatched junction bases numbered 4, after V lost 0 bases and J lost 4 bases. The CDR3 runs to 15 residues. CDR3 in amino acids: CASSQDPGQGYGYTF. CDR3 in DNA: TGTGCCAGCAGCCAAGATCCTGGACAGGGCTATGGCTACACCTTC. Full variable domain (remainder filled in from reference TRBV3-1 and TRBJ1-2): DTAVSQTPKYLVTQMGNDKSIKCEQNLGHDTMYWYKQDSKKFLKIMFSYNNKELIINETVPNRFSPKSPDKAHLNLHINSLELGDSAVYFCASSQDPGQGYGYTFGSGTRLTVV.

The chain recombines TRBV5-5 with TRBJ2-7; 11 bases are shared with TRBD2. Germline loops: CDR1 SGHKS, CDR2 YYEKEE (reference sequence). J was trimmed by 2 bases and V by 4 bases; bases with no gene match: 2. The CDR3 runs 14 residues. The CDR3 sequence is CASSVSGRAYEQYF. CDR3 bases: TGTGCCAGCAGCGTTAGCGGGAGGGCCTACGAGCAGTACTTC.

This clonotype was found many times. The rearrangement uses TRBV9 and TRBJ2-5; D is uncertain. CDR3 length: 13 residues. Trimming pared 3 bases from V and 3 bases from J, leaving 9 bases between. Germline CDR1 SGDLS, CDR2 YYNGEE. The CDR3 sequence: CASSGDLEETQYF. The CDR3 nucleotides read TGTGCCAGCAGCGGAGACTTGGAAGAGACCCAGTACTTC.

The chain uses TRBV30 and TRBJ2-5, with TRBD2 identical over 9 bases. The V and J ends lost 0 bases and 2 bases, in that order; junction bases with no gene match: 4. The length of the CDR3 is 15 residues. Germline CDR1 GTSNPN, CDR2 SVGIG (reference sequence). The CDR3 loop is CAWSVRLAGQETQYF. CDR3 DNA sequence: TGTGCCTGGAGTGTAAGGCTAGCGGGGCAAGAGACCCAGTACTTC. Combining the CDR3 with reference TRBV30 and TRBJ2-5 gives the whole variable domain SQTIHQWPATLVQPVGSPLSLECTVEGTSNPNLYWYRQAAGRGLQLLFYSVGIGQISSEVPQNLSASRPQDRQFILSSKKLLLSDSGFYLCAWSVRLAGQETQYFGPGTRLLVL.

This clonotype was picked up many times. The chain recombines TRBV11-2 with TRBJ1-5; no definite D call. The CDR3 has 15 residues. Trimming stripped 0 bases from V and 4 bases from J, with 10 bases between. Germline CDR1 and CDR2: SGHAT and FQNNGV. This CDR3 is CASSLDPSGNQPQHF. The DNA of the CDR3 is TGTGCCAGCAGCTTAGACCCCAGCGGGAATCAGCCCCAGCATTTT.

This clonotype was recorded many times. This chain uses TRBV12-3 or TRBV12-4 with TRBJ1-5; 8 bases line up with TRBD1. The CDR3 has 13 residues. J lost 5 bases, V lost 5 bases, and 2 bases had no gene match. DNA for the CDR3: TGTGCCAGCAGTCGGACAGGGCATCAGCCCCAGCATTTT. It encodes CASSRTGHQPQHF.

The chain is built from TRBV2 and TRBJ2-5, with 9 bases lining up with TRBD2. The CDR3 sequence is 18 residues long. Trimming took 4 bases from V and 1 from J; bases not matched to a gene: 13. Germline values: CDR1 SNHLY, CDR2 FYNNEI. This CDR3 reads CASSVNLLRLAAQETQYF. For the CDR3, the DNA is TGTGCCAGCAGTGTTAACCTCTTGAGACTAGCGGCCCAAGAGACCCAGTACTTC.

The chain combines TRBV20-1 with TRBJ2-7; 14 positions agree with TRBD2. J lost 6 bases, V lost 0 bases, and 16 bases had no gene match. This CDR3 region has 19 residues. Germline CDR1 DFQATT, CDR2 SNEGSKA (reference sequence). Written as DNA, the CDR3 is TGCAGTGCTAGAGATACCACGGGACTAGCGGGAGTTGGGGTCCTCGAGCAGTACTTC. This translates into CSARDTTGLAGVGVLEQYF.

This chain connects TRBV30 to TRBJ2-5, with D possibly matching TRBD1 (6 bases). CDR1 GTSNPN and CDR2 SVGIG come from the germline V gene (reference sequence). V was trimmed by 0 bases and J by 7 bases, leaving 6 bases between them. The CDR3 spans 11 residues. CDR3 protein: CAWSVQGTQYF. In DNA, the CDR3 is TGTGCCTGGAGTGTACAGGGGACCCAGTACTTC.